This T cell receptor (beta chain) was observed in a study of cytomegalovirus exposure and HLA in healthy donors. Study-wide results and caveats: Accurate predictions that matched the HLA-A and HLA-B alleles of most subjects were reportedly made from TCR beta sequences. Presence/absence results assume similar sequencing depth per donor, which may not hold.

Primers included in the PCR were 60 Vbeta and 13 Jbeta primers. The repertoire was sequenced with immunoSEQ multiplex PCR; TCRdb's copy has only in-frame clones and lacks some. The repertoire consists of about 220,000 clones, with 76% occurring once and the leading ten covering under 0.8%. With regard to this clone: Its antigen is undetermined.

The sequenced sample consisted of PBMCs. This clonotype was sampled from a man aged 18 to 35 in good health and CMV-seronegative.

As DNA, the CDR3 is TGTGCCAGCAGCCGCGACAGGGACCTCTACGAGCAGTACTTC. Translated, it gives CASSRDRDLYEQYF. The chain is built from TRBV11-2 and TRBJ2-7, with 7 bases identical to TRBD1. The CDR3 loop spans 14 amino acids. Germline-derived CDR1 and CDR2 are SGHAT and FQNNGV. J gave up 3 bases and V 5 bases, and 7 bases lay outside the gene matches.